The 22 T cell receptor beta chains in this list originate from one sample, sequenced in a study of blood T cell repertoires in COVID-19 (dated by TCRdb to 2019 to 2021). Library preparation used the immunoSEQ multiplex PCR assay. TCRdb took over this immuneACCESS table, retaining in-frame rearrangements with V and J assigned. Such tables are incomplete; in checked studies, under half of the missing clones stem from an unresolved V gene, and the remainder is unexplained. For this sample there are over 200,000 clones; around 87% appear just once. The ten largest account for over 2% of the sample. Source material: peripheral blood. The receptor set was obtained from a woman in her forties or fifties with acute or convalescent COVID-19.

This chain links TRBV7-3 with TRBJ2-2; D might be TRBD2 (6 bases). There are 16 residues in the CDR3. The V end was cut by 5 bases, the J end by 0 bases, with 13 bases between. Germline loops: CDR1 SGHTA, CDR2 FQGTGA. CDR3 loop: CASSPPGVSNTGELFF. The CDR3 nucleotides read TGTGCCAGCAGCCCCCCGGGGGTTTCGAACACCGGGGAGCTGTTTTTT.

This rearrangement joins TRBV9 to TRBJ1-5; tentatively, D is TRBD1 (5 bases). CDR1 and CDR2 from the germline V gene are SGDLS and YYNGEE. V lost 4 bases, J lost 5 bases, and 16 bases lay in between. The CDR3 contains 15 residues. CDR3 amino acids: CASSSDGQGHQPQHF. CDR3 DNA: TGTGCCAGCAGCTCTGATGGGCAGGGCCATCAGCCCCAGCATTTT.

CDR3 residues: CASSLVAGGLGEYF. CDR3 in DNA: TGTGCCAGCAGTTTAGTAGCGGGAGGGCTTGGTGAGTACTTC. V is TRBV27 and J is TRBJ2-7, with 11 bases lining up with TRBD2. Germline V lookup: CDR1 MNHEY, CDR2 SMNVEV (reference sequence). Losses at the gene ends were 2 bases for V and 11 bases for J; bases not matched to a gene: 8. CDR3 length: 14 amino acids.

This sequence joins TRBV28 and TRBJ1-4, with 11 positions matching TRBD1. This CDR3 region has 15 residues. Germline V gene lookup returns CDR1 MDHEN and CDR2 SYDVKM. J gave up 4 bases and V 7 bases, and 5 bases lay outside the gene matches. As DNA, the CDR3 is TGTGCCAGCAAAATAGGGACAGGGGGTAATGAAAAACTGTTTTTT. This gives the protein CASKIGTGGNEKLFF.

The rearrangement uses TRBV6-5 and TRBJ2-7; 11 nucleotides agree with TRBD1. This CDR3 comprises 14 residues. Looked up from germline, CDR1 is MNHEY and CDR2 is SVGAGI. V was clipped by 5 bases and J by 3 bases; unmatched bases: 3. CDR3 bases: TGTGCCAGCAGTCCGGGACAGGGGGGCTACGAGCAGTACTTC. It is translated as CASSPGQGGYEQYF.

The count of this clone is one. V gene TRBV11-2 combines with J gene TRBJ2-4, with D possibly being TRBD1 (5 bases). CDR1 and CDR2 from the germline V gene are SGHAT and FQNNGV. Trimming stripped 5 bases from V and 3 bases from J, with 17 bases between. This CDR3 has 16 amino acids. In DNA, the CDR3 is TGTGCCAGCAGCCTCCCCCTCCAGGGCGGCAAAAACATTCAGTACTTC. This encodes CASSLPLQGGKNIQYF.

There are a few counts of this clone. The chain recombines TRBV19 with TRBJ2-7, with 10 nucleotides matching TRBD1. The CDR3 is made up of 15 amino acids. The germline gives CDR1 LNHDA, CDR2 SQIVND (reference sequence). V lost 5 bases and J lost 2; bases outside the gene matches: 6. CDR3 sequence reads: CASSWRTGGTYEQYF. The CDR3 DNA follows: TGTGCCAGTAGTTGGAGGACAGGGGGGACCTACGAGCAGTACTTC.

The genes are TRBV6-5 and TRBJ1-4; D uncertain. Germline-derived CDR1 and CDR2 are MNHEY and SVGAGI. Trimming stripped 5 bases from V and 6 bases from J, with 16 bases between. The CDR3 consists of 15 residues. This chain's CDR3 is CASSTTQSSYEKLFF. The CDR3 DNA is TGTGCCAGCAGTACGACACAGTCTTCGTATGAAAAACTGTTTTTT.

Of note for this clone: At the DNA level, this CDR3 is encoded by other sequences in the same sample as well. The J gene is TRBJ2-5, the V gene TRBV2, with TRBD1 identical over 9 bases. J gave up 5 bases and V 6 bases, and 4 bases lay outside the gene matches. CDR1 is SNHLY, CDR2 FYNNEI, per germline. CDR3 length: 13 amino acids. CDR3 sequence: CASSPGQGETQYF. The CDR3 DNA sequence: TGTGCCAGCAGCCCCGGACAGGGGGAGACCCAGTACTTC.

J is TRBJ2-1 and V is TRBV7-8; 10 nucleotides line up with TRBD2. The CDR3 contains 16 residues. The germline V gene encodes CDR1 SGHVS and CDR2 FQNEAQ. The J segment lost 3 bases and the V segment lost 6 bases, leaving 8 bases of the junction unmatched. The CDR3 DNA reads as TGTGCCAGCAGACACGGACTAGCGGCTGTCTACAATGAGCAGTTCTTC. Residues: CASRHGLAAVYNEQFF.

This rearrangement joins TRBV28 to TRBJ1-4, with 9 positions matching TRBD1. This CDR3 is built from 13 residues. The V and J ends lost 7 bases and 7 bases, in that order; junction bases with no gene match: 4. Germline V gene sequence: CDR1 MDHEN, CDR2 SYDVKM. The CDR3 DNA reads TGTGCCAGCAACGACAGGGGGGTTGAAAAACTGTTTTTT. It translates to CASNDRGVEKLFF. The whole variable domain, filled in from reference TRBV28 and TRBJ1-4, reads DVKVTQSSRYLVKRTGEKVFLECVQDMDHENMFWYRQDPGLGLRLIYFSYDVKMKEKGDIPEGYSVSREKKERFSLILESASTNQTSMYLCASNDRGVEKLFFGSGTQLSVL.

This clone was observed a single time. Additional DNA sequences in this sample encode the identical CDR3. J is TRBJ2-1 and V is TRBV5-1; TRBD2 aligns across 14 bases. CDR3 length equals 17 residues. V lost 0 bases and J lost 6; bases outside the gene matches: 5. In germline, CDR1 is SGHRS, CDR2 YFSETQ. CDR3 residues: CASSLGLAGGPGNEQFF. CDR3 sequence (DNA): TGCGCCAGCAGCTTGGGACTAGCGGGAGGGCCCGGCAATGAGCAGTTCTTC.

This chain links TRBV4-3 with TRBJ2-1; D is possibly TRBD2 (5 bases). Germline CDR1 reads LGHNA; CDR2 reads YSLEER. Trimming cost V 4 bases and J 0 bases, with 22 bases left between them. This CDR3 is 19 amino acids long. Written as DNA, the CDR3 is TGCGCCAGCAGCCGGACCGGGAACGCCTTACCTAGCTCCTACAATGAGCAGTTCTTC. This gives the protein CASSRTGNALPSSYNEQFF.

This rearrangement joins TRBV6-1 to TRBJ1-4; TRBD1 matches 8 bases. With V trimmed by 0 bases and J by 8 bases, 5 bases remained unmatched. The CDR3 consists of 15 residues. Per germline, CDR1 MNHNS and CDR2 SASEGT. The CDR3: CASSEAGRDREKLFF. CDR3 bases: TGTGCCAGCAGTGAAGCCGGCCGGGACAGGGAAAAACTGTTTTTT.

The rearrangement joins TRBV20-1 to TRBJ2-1, with TRBD2 matching 10 bases. The length of the CDR3 is 15 residues. Losses at the gene ends were 3 bases for V and 9 bases for J; bases not matched to a gene: 11. CDR1 is DFQATT, CDR2 SNEGSKA, per germline (reference sequence). The CDR3 region has the DNA TGCAGTGCTAGTTACTCAGCGGGAGGGTTGGGTGAGCAGTTCTTC. It specifies CSASYSAGGLGEQFF.

The V call is TRBV30, the J call TRBJ2-5; tentative D call: TRBD2 (5 bases). The CDR3 spans 13 residues. Germline loops: CDR1 GTSNPN, CDR2 SVGIG (reference sequence). Trimming removed 5 bases at V and 3 bases at J, with 13 bases between. DNA of the CDR3: TGTGCCTGGTCAAGGACTGTCGAAGAGACCCAGTACTTC. Its translation: CAWSRTVEETQYF.

The chain joins TRBV6-6 to TRBJ1-2; 9 bases match TRBD1. The CDR3 has 13 residues. Losses at the gene ends were 6 bases for V and 8 bases for J; bases not matched to a gene: 7. Germline CDR1 is MNHNY and CDR2 is SVGAGI (reference sequence). The CDR3 sequence: CASRGTGIVGYTF. The CDR3 DNA follows: TGTGCCAGCAGAGGGACAGGGATTGTGGGCTACACCTTC.

This rearrangement joins TRBV28 to TRBJ1-2, with 10 bases fitting TRBD1. V was clipped by 3 bases and J by 8 bases; unmatched bases: 6. Germline CDR1 MDHEN, CDR2 SYDVKM. This CDR3 region has 14 residues. DNA of the CDR3: TGTGCCAGCAGTTTCAGGGACAGGGGCATAGGCTACACCTTC. It codes for CASSFRDRGIGYTF.

The gene calls are TRBV7-2 and TRBJ2-5; a weak D match, TRBD1 (6 bases). This CDR3 has 15 residues. V shed 1 base and J shed 1 base, with 10 bases lying between them. Germline V gene lookup returns CDR1 SGHTA and CDR2 FQGNSA. In DNA, the CDR3 is TGTGCCAGCAGCTTAGACAGGGCCTCCCAAGAGACCCAGTACTTC. The encoded protein is CASSLDRASQETQYF. The variable domain in full, with the rest retrieved from reference TRBV7-2 and TRBJ2-5, is GAGVSQSPSNKVTEKGKDVELRCDPISGHTALYWYRQSLGQGLEFLIYFQGNSAPDKSGLPSDRFSAERTGGSVSTLTIQRTQQEDSAVYLCASSLDRASQETQYFGPGTRLLVL.

This clone was found once. The V and J genes are TRBV2 and TRBJ1-4; a possible D gene is TRBD1 (5 bases). The length of the CDR3 is 14 residues. Germline V gene data show CDR1 as SNHLY and CDR2 as FYNNEI. The V and J ends lost 6 bases and 10 bases respectively, with 18 bases between them. CDR3 nucleotides: TGTGCCAGCAGGGATGACAGACCCCACGGAAAACTGTTTTTT. Translation: CASRDDRPHGKLFF. Variable domain in full (rest from reference TRBV2 and TRBJ1-4): EPEVTQTPSHQVTQMGQEVILRCVPISNHLYFYWYRQILGQKVEFLVSFYNNEISEKSEIFDDQFSVERPDGSNFTLKIRSTKLEDSAMYFCASRDDRPHGKLFFGSGTQLSVL.

The chain has TRBV5-1 and TRBJ2-7; D might be TRBD2 (6 bases). The V gene lost 2 bases and the J gene lost 5 bases, with 11 bases spanning the gap. The germline CDR1 and CDR2 sequences are SGHRS and YFSETQ. The CDR3 is made up of 13 amino acids. The CDR3 region is CASSLGGEDEQYF. The CDR3 coding sequence is TGCGCCAGCAGCTTAGGAGGGGAAGACGAGCAGTACTTC.

This rearrangement joins TRBV5-6 to TRBJ1-5; no reliable D call. Germline assignment: CDR1 SGHDT and CDR2 YYEEEE. CDR3 length equals 19 residues. The V and J ends lost 2 bases and 0 bases respectively, with 21 bases between them. The CDR3 DNA is TGTGCCAGCAGCTTATACCAGGCCATCGAACAAGATAGCAATCAGCCCCAGCATTTT. This encodes CASSLYQAIEQDSNQPQHF.